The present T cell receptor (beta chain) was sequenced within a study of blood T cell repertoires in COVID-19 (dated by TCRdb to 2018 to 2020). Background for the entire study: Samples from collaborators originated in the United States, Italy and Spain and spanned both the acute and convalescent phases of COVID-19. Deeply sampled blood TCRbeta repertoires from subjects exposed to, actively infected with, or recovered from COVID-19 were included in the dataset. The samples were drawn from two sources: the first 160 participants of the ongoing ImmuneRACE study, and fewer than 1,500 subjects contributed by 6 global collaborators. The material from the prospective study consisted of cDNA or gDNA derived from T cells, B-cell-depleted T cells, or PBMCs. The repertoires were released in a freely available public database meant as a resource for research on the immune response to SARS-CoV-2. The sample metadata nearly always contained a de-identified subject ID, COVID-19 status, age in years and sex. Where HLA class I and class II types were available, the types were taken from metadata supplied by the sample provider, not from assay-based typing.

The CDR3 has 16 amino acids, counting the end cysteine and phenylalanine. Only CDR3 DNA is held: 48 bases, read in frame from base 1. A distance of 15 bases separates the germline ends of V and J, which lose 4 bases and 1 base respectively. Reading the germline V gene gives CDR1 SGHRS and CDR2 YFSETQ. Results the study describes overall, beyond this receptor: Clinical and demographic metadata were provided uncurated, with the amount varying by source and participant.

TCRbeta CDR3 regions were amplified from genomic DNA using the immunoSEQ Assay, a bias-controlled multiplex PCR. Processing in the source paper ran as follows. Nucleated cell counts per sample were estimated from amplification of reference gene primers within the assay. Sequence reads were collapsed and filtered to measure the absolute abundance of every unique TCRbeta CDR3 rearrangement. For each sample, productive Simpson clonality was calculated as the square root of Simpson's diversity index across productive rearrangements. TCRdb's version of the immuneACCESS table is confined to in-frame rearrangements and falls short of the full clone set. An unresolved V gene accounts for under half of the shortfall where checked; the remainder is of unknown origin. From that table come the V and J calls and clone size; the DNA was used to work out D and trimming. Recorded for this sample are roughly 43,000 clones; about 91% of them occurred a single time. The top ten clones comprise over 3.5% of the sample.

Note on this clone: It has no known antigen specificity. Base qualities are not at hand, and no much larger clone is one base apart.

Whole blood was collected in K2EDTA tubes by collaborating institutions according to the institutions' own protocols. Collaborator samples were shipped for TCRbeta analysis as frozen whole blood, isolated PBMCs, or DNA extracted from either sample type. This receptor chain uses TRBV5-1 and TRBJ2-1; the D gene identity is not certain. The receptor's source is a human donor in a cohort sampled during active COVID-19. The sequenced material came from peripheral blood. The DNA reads TGCGCCAGCAGCCCCACGACTTCCGTGTCCTACAATGAGCAGTTCTTC. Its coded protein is CASSPTTSVSYNEQFF. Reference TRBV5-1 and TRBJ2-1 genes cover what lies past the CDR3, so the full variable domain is KAGVTQTPRYLIKTRGQQVTLSCSPISGHRSVSWYQQTPGQGLQFLFEYFSETQRNKGNFPGRFSGRQFSNSRSEMNVSTLELGDSALYLCASSPTTSVSYNEQFFGPGTRLTVL.